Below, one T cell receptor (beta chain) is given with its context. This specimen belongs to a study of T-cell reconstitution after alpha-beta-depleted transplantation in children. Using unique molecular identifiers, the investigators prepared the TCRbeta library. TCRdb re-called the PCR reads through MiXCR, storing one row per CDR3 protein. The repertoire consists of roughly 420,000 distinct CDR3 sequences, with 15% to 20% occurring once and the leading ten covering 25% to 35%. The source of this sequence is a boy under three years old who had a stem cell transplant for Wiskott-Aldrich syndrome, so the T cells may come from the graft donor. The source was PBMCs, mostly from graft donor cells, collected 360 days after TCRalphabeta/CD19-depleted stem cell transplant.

The CDR3 loop is CASTGPFKLGGETQYF. DNA of the CDR3: TGTGCCAGCACCGGGCCTTTCAAGTTGGGGGGGGAGACCCAGTACTTC. J is TRBJ2-5 and V is TRBV7-8, with 7 bases that match TRBD2. The germline CDR1 and CDR2 sequences are SGHVS and FQNEAQ. The length of the CDR3 is 16 residues. V was clipped by 7 bases and J by 5 bases; unmatched bases: 16.